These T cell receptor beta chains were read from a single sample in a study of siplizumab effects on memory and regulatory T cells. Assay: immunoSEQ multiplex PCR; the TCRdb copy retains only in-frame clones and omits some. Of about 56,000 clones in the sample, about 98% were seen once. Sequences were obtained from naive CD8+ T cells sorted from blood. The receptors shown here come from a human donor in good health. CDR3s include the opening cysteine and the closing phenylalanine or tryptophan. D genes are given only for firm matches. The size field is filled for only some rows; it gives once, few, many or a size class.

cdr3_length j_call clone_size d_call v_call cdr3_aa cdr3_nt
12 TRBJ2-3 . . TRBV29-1 CSVEAAGDTQYF TGCAGCGTCGAGGCGGCTGGGGATACGCAGTATTTT
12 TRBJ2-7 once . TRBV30 CAWSAGRYEQYF TGTGCCTGGAGTGCCGGGCGTTACGAGCAGTACTTC
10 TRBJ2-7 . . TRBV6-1 CASSAYEQYF TGTGCCAGCAGTGCCTACGAGCAGTACTTC
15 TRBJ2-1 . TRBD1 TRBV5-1 CASSRGTGAYNEQFF TGCGCCAGCAGCCGCGGGACAGGGGCGTACAATGAGCAGTTCTTC
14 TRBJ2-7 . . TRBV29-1 CSVETPGQAYEQYF TGCAGCGTTGAAACCCCAGGACAAGCCTACGAGCAGTACTTC
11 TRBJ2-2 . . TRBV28 CASRGTGELFF TGTGCCAGCAGGGGCACCGGGGAGCTGTTTTTT
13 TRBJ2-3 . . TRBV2 CAILLAGADTQYF TGTGCCATACTCTTGGCCGGGGCAGATACACAGTATTTT
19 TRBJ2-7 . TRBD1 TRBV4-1 CASSLTGTGGLAGPDEQYF TGCGCCAGCAGCCTTACCGGGACAGGGGGCCTAGCGGGGCCCGACGAGCAGTACTTC
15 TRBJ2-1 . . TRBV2 CASRVAPELYNEQFF TGTGCCAGCAGGGTGGCACCTGAATTATACAATGAGCAGTTCTTC
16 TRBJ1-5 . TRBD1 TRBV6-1 CASSGQGDWSNQPQHF TGTGCCAGCAGTGGACAGGGGGATTGGAGCAATCAGCCCCAGCATTTT
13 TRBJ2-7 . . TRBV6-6 CASSYLGTDEQYF TGTGCCAGCAGTTACCTCGGGACGGACGAGCAGTACTTC
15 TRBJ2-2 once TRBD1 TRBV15 CATSRGTGGHGELFF TGTGCCACCAGCAGAGGGACAGGGGGCCACGGGGAGCTGTTTTTT
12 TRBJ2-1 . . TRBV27 CASSLPDNEQFF TGTGCCAGCAGTTTGCCCGACAATGAGCAGTTCTTC
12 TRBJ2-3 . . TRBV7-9 CASSFHLDTQYF TGTGCCAGCAGCTTCCACTTAGATACGCAGTATTTT
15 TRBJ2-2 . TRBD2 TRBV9 CASRSGGQDTGELFF TGTGCCAGCAGGAGCGGGGGGCAGGACACCGGGGAGCTGTTTTTT
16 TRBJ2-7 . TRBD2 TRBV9 CASSVEPSGDSYEQYF TGTGCCAGCAGCGTAGAACCTAGCGGGGACTCCTACGAGCAGTACTTC
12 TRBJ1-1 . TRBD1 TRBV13 CASSRQGPEAFF TGTGCCAGCAGCCGACAGGGTCCTGAAGCTTTCTTT
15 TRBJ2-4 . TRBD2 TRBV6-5 CASSSPGLGGDIQYF TGTGCCAGCAGTTCTCCGGGACTAGGAGGCGACATTCAGTACTTC
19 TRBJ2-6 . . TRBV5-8 CASSLAGGLVGAGANVLTF TGTGCCAGCAGCTTGGCCGGCGGGTTAGTCGGGGCTGGGGCCAACGTCCTGACTTTC
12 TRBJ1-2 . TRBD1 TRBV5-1 CASSLTGYGYTF TGCGCCAGCAGCCTGACAGGGTACGGCTACACCTTC
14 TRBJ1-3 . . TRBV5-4 CASSLTPSGNTIYF TGTGCCAGCAGCTTGACCCCCTCTGGAAACACCATATATTTT
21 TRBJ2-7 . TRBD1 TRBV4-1 CASSQDPSLLFGQGTFYEQYF TGCGCCAGCAGCCAAGACCCTTCGCTACTCTTCGGACAGGGGACCTTCTACGAGCAGTACTTC
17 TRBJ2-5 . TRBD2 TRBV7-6 CASSSRLAGLSGETQYF TGTGCCAGCAGTTCAAGACTAGCCGGTCTTTCTGGGGAGACCCAGTACTTC
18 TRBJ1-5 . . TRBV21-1 CASSKDAGQGGLNQPQHF TGTGCCAGCAGCAAAGACGCGGGACAAGGGGGGCTCAATCAGCCCCAGCATTTT
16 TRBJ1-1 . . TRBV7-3 CASSLTFQGQGTEAFF TGTGCCAGCAGCTTAACGTTCCAGGGCCAAGGGACTGAAGCTTTCTTT
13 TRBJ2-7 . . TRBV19 CASSMSGVYEQYF TGTGCCAGTAGTATGTCGGGAGTCTACGAGCAGTACTTC
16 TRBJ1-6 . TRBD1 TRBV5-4 CASSSGVGTGVSPLHF TGTGCCAGCAGCTCGGGGGTGGGGACAGGCGTTTCACCCCTCCACTTT
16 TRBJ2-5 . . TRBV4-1 CASSQDQAGYLETQYF TGCGCCAGCAGCCAAGATCAGGCAGGGTATCTAGAGACCCAGTACTTC
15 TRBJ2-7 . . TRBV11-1 CASSLAAGYSYEQYF TGTGCCAGCAGCTTAGCGGCAGGGTACTCCTACGAGCAGTACTTC
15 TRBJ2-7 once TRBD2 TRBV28 CASSKPGLAPLEQYF TGTGCCAGCAGTAAACCGGGACTAGCCCCCCTCGAGCAGTACTTC
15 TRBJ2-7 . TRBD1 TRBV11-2 CASSSTTGGGSEQYF TGTGCCAGCAGCTCGACCACAGGGGGCGGCTCCGAGCAGTACTTC
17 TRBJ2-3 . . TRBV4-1 CASSHREAAAPGDTQYF TGCGCCAGCAGCCATAGGGAGGCAGCCGCCCCCGGGGATACGCAGTATTTT
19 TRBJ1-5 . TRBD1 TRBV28 CASSYTGTGGAYSNQPQHF TGTGCCAGCAGTTACACCGGGACAGGGGGCGCGTATAGCAATCAGCCCCAGCATTTT
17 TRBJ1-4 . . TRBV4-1 CASQMSLRGSLNEKLFF TGCGCCAGTCAGATGTCATTAAGGGGCTCCCTAAATGAAAAACTGTTTTTT
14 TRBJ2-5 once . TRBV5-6 CASSPLQGRETQYF TGTGCCAGCAGCCCCCTACAGGGTAGGGAGACCCAGTACTTC
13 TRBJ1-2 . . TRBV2 CASTEGGNYGYTF TGTGCCAGCACCGAAGGTGGGAACTATGGCTACACCTTC